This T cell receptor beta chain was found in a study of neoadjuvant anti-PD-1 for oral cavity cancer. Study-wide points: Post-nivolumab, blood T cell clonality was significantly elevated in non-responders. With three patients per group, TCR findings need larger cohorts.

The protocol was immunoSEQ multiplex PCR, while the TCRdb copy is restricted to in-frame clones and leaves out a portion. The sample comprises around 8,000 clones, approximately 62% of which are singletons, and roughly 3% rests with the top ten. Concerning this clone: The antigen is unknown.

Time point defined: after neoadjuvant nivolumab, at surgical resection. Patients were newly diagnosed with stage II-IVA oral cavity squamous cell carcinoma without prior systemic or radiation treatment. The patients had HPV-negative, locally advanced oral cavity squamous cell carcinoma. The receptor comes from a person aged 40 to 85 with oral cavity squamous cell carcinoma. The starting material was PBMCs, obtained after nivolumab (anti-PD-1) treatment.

The CDR3 sequence: CASRVAHEQFF. CDR3 in DNA: TGTGCCAGCAGGGTTGCTCACGAGCAGTTCTTC. The chain combines TRBV7-9 with TRBJ2-1, with no clear D. Trimming removed 6 bases from V and 10 bases from J, with 10 bases in between. Germline lookup yields CDR1 SEHNR and CDR2 FQNEAQ (reference sequence). There are 11 residues in the CDR3.